This note documents a single T cell receptor beta chain sequence. Generated by immunoSEQ multiplex PCR, the TCRdb table keeps only in-frame clones and is missing some. Of approximately 140,000 clones listed, roughly 80% are singletons. CDR3 size: 14 residues. Germline V lookup: CDR1 MDHEN, CDR2 SYDVKM. Trimming stripped 6 bases from V and 5 bases from J, with 16 bases between. These data come from a study of blood T cell repertoires in COVID-19. In the study overall: Acute and convalescent COVID-19 samples came from the United States, Italy and Spain.

In terms of age and location, participants ranged from roughly 18 to 95 years and lived in around 22 US areas. Which cohort a participant joined came from the clinical history participants gave. The V gene is TRBV28, the J gene TRBJ1-1; possible D gene TRBD1, 5 bases. The sequenced sample consisted of PBMCs or T cells enriched from blood (not recorded which). The sequence came from a man aged 35 to 55 with acute COVID-19. CDR3 loop: CASRFPGGETEAFF. CDR3 nucleotide sequence: TGTGCCAGCAGATTCCCAGGAGGGGAAACTGAAGCTTTCTTT.